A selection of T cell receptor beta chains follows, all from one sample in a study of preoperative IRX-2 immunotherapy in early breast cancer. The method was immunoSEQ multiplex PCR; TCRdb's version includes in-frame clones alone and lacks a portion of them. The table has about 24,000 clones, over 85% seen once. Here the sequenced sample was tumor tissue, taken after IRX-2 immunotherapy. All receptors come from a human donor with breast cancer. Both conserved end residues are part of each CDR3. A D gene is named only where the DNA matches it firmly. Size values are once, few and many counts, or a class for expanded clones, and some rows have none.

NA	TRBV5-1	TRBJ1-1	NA	TGCGCCAGCAGCGATTATAAGTCGTTGAACACTGAAGCTTTCTTT	CASSDYKSLNTEAFF
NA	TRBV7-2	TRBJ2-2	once	TGTGCCAGCAGCTTAGCCGGGCTTGACACCGGGGAGCTGTTTTTT	CASSLAGLDTGELFF
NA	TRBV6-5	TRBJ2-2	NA	TGTGCCAGCAGTTTTCAGGGGAACACCGGGGAGCTGTTTTTT	CASSFQGNTGELFF
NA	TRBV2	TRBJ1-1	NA	TGTGCCAGCAACGTACGACAGACCATTGAAGCTTTCTTT	CASNVRQTIEAFF
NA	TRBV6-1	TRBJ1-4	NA	TGTGCCAGCGCGGGACAAGCAGGCGAAAAACTGTTTTTT	CASAGQAGEKLFF
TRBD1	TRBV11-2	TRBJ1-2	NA	TGTGCCAGCAGCTCGAGTGGGAGGGGGCTTGGCTACACCTTC	CASSSSGRGLGYTF
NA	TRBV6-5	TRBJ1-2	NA	TGTGCCAGCAGTTACTCGAGGGGAGAGGGTGGCTACACCTTC	CASSYSRGEGGYTF
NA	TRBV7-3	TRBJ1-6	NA	TGTGCCAGCAGCTTAGACCGAACCTATAATTCACCCCTCCACTTT	CASSLDRTYNSPLHF
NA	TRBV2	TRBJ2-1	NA	TGTGCCAGCAGCGGGGTGGGGGGCGAGCAGTTCTTC	CASSGVGGEQFF
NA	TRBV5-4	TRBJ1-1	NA	TGTGCCAGCAGGCGGGACCTGAACACTGAAGCTTTCTTT	CASRRDLNTEAFF
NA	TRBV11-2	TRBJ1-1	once	TGTGCCAGCAGCTTATGGGCGGACACTGAAGCTTTCTTT	CASSLWADTEAFF
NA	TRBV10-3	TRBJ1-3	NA	TGTGCCATCGGGGGCCGAGCGACAGGAAACATAAACACCATATATTTT	CAIGGRATGNINTIYF
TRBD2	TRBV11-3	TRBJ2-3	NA	TGTGCCAGCAGCACCGGACTAGCGGGGGGCTACGATACGCAGTATTTT	CASSTGLAGGYDTQYF
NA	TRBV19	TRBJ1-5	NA	TGTGCCAGTAGTCCGCGAAATCAGCCCCAGCATTTT	CASSPRNQPQHF
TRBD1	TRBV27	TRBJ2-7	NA	TGTGCCACAGCCCCGGGACAGGGGACCTACGAGCAGTACTTC	CATAPGQGTYEQYF
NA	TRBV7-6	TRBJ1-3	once	TGTGCCAGCAGCTCCCGCCAAGCCTCTGGAAACACCATATATTTT	CASSSRQASGNTIYF
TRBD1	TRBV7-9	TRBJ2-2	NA	TGTGCCAGCAACACAGGGGAGAACACCGGGGAGCTGTTTTTT	CASNTGENTGELFF
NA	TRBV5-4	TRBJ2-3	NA	TGTGCCAGCAGCTTAGGTGGTCCTAGCACAGATACGCAGTATTTT	CASSLGGPSTDTQYF
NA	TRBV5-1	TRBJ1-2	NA	TGCGCCAGCCGGACCCGTAGTGGACTCTATGGCTACACCTTC	CASRTRSGLYGYTF
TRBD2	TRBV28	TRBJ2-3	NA	TGTGCCAGCAGTGAAGGTAGCGGGGTCCAAGATACGCAGTATTTT	CASSEGSGVQDTQYF
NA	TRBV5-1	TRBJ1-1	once	TGCGCCAGCAGCCGAATCAGGGGAAGTAACACTGAAGCTTTCTTT	CASSRIRGSNTEAFF
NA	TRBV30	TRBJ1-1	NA	TGTGCCTGGAGGACCCGGGGGTTCACTGAAGCTTTCTTT	CAWRTRGFTEAFF
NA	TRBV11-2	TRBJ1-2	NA	TGTGCCAGCAGCTTGACGGGGGGCGGGAACTATGGCTACACCTTC	CASSLTGGGNYGYTF
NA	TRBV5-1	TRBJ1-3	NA	TGCGCCAGCAGCGCGGCGGGTAACGGGAACACCATATATTTT	CASSAAGNGNTIYF
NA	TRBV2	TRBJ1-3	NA	TGTGCCAGCAGTGGCAGGATTTTAACCTCCTCTGGAAACACCATATATTTT	CASSGRILTSSGNTIYF
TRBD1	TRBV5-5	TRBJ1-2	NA	TGTGCCAGCAGCACCACAGGGGAGTTTGCCTATGGCTACACCTTC	CASSTTGEFAYGYTF
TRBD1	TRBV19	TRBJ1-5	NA	TGTGCCAGTAGTCCCCGACAGGGGGCGAGCAATCAGCCCCAGCATTTT	CASSPRQGASNQPQHF
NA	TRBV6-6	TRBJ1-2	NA	TGTGCCAGCAGTTCCCGGGGTCGAAGCTACACCTTC	CASSSRGRSYTF
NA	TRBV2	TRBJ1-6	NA	TGTGCCAGCAACCTCCTAAATTCACCCCTCCACTTT	CASNLLNSPLHF
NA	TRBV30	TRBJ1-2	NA	TGTGCCTGGAGGGGTCAGTCTTACTATGGCTACACCTTC	CAWRGQSYYGYTF
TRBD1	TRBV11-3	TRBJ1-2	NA	TGTGCCAGTTCACAGGGGTCCCATGTCTATGGCTACACCTTC	CASSQGSHVYGYTF
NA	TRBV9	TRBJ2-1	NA	TGTGCCAGCAGCTCCAGACATAGCTCCTACAATGAGCAGTTCTTC	CASSSRHSSYNEQFF
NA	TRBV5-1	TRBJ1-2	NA	TGCGCCAGCAGCTACAGGGAGCAGGGCTACACCTTC	CASSYREQGYTF
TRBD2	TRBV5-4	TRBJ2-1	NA	TGTGCCAGCAGCTTGGCTAGCGGGGCCCGCTCCTACAATGAGCAGTTCTTC	CASSLASGARSYNEQFF